A single sample gave rise to the 13 T cell receptor beta chains below, sequenced in a study of T cell changes during pregnancy in multiple sclerosis. Method: immunoSEQ multiplex PCR; TCRdb's copy keeps in-frame clones and lacks some. The sample includes 45,000 or so clones, 75% to 95% of them seen just once. The starting material was CD8+ T cells from peripheral blood mononuclear cells, obtained after pregnancy. The receptors were gathered from a female donor with multiple sclerosis, enrolled in a pregnancy study.

V and J are TRBV19 and TRBJ1-1; D remains unclear. V was clipped by 3 bases and J by 3 bases, with 8 bases between them. The germline gives CDR1 LNHDA, CDR2 SQIVND (reference sequence). This CDR3 contains 13 residues. In DNA, the CDR3 is TGTGCCAGTAGTATCGGACTGGACACTGAAGCTTTCTTT. It yields the protein CASSIGLDTEAFF.

The genes are TRBV9 and TRBJ2-1; TRBD2 matches at 7 bases. The V gene end was trimmed by 3 bases and the J gene end by 7 bases; junction bases not matched to a gene: 10. The CDR3 spans 15 residues. Germline V CDR1 and CDR2: SGDLS, YYNGEE. CDR3 sequence (DNA): TGTGCCAGCAGCGGCGGACTAGTACGCTCGAATGAGCAGTTCTTC. Amino acids: CASSGGLVRSNEQFF.

The genes are TRBV25-1 and TRBJ2-1, with D perhaps TRBD2 (6 bases). Germline V gene sequence: CDR1 MGHDK, CDR2 SYGVNS. The CDR3 runs 11 residues. Trimming left V 8 bases short and J 9 bases short, with 11 bases between. DNA for the CDR3: TGTGCCAGCGGGGTCGGGAGTGAGCAGTTCTTC. Translating gives CASGVGSEQFF.

The chain joins TRBV27 to TRBJ2-2, with TRBD1 matching 7 bases. Per the germline V gene, CDR1 is MNHEY and CDR2 is SMNVEV (reference sequence). The CDR3 has 15 amino acids. V gave up 4 bases and J gave up 7 bases; unmatched junction bases: 9. The chain's CDR3 is CASSSGTDSSGELFF. CDR3 coding DNA: TGTGCCAGCAGTTCGGGGACAGACAGTAGCGGGGAGCTGTTTTTT.

The chain couples TRBV9 to TRBJ2-7; 9 bases agree with TRBD1. Germline loops: CDR1 SGDLS, CDR2 YYNGEE. J lost 0 bases, V lost 4 bases, and 8 bases had no gene match. The CDR3 covers 16 residues. CDR3 sequence reads: CASSRTGTGSSYEQYF. CDR3 DNA sequence: TGTGCCAGCAGCCGAACCGGGACAGGGAGCTCCTACGAGCAGTACTTC.

The chain employs TRBV6-5 and TRBJ1-2; D call uncertain. Germline CDR1 and CDR2: MNHEY and SVGAGI. Trimming removed 2 bases at V and 4 bases at J, with 11 bases between. The CDR3 totals 14 residues. CDR3 DNA: TGTGCCAGCAGTTACGAGGCCAGTTCCTATGGCTACACCTTC. This translates into CASSYEASSYGYTF.

Regarding this clone: Additional DNA sequences in this sample encode the identical CDR3. The gene calls are TRBV7-2 and TRBJ2-7, with 9 positions matching TRBD1. The CDR3 consists of 14 residues. After removal of 1 base from V and 2 bases from J, the junction contained 0 bases not matched to a gene. Germline V CDR1 and CDR2: SGHTA, FQGNSA. CDR3 nucleotide sequence: TGTGCCAGCAGCTTAGGACAGGGGGCCTACGAGCAGTACTTC. Its protein product is CASSLGQGAYEQYF.

The chain joins TRBV6-5 to TRBJ2-7; unclear D gene. Germline CDR1 is MNHEY and CDR2 is SVGAGI. The CDR3 has 14 residues. V lost 5 bases and J 0 bases, leaving 11 bases between the germline ends. CDR3 sequence (DNA): TGTGCCAGCAGTACGACGACTGACTCCTACGAGCAGTACTTC. Translated: CASSTTTDSYEQYF.

The V gene is TRBV28, the J gene TRBJ2-1; 7 positions match TRBD1. CDR1 is MDHEN, CDR2 SYDVKM, per germline. After removal of 6 bases from V and 4 bases from J, the junction contained 9 bases not matched to a gene. There are 15 residues in the CDR3. CDR3 sequence (DNA): TGTGCCAGCAGCAGCCGGGACAGCCTATACAATGAGCAGTTCTTC. Protein sequence: CASSSRDSLYNEQFF.

V and J are TRBV10-2 and TRBJ2-7; 8 positions agree with TRBD1. The CDR3 runs to 15 residues. Trimming cost V 4 bases and J 0 bases; bases outside gene matches: 5. Germline V lookup: CDR1 WSHSY, CDR2 SAAADI. The CDR3 reads CASSGAGTGSYEQYF. In nucleotides, the CDR3 is TGCGCCAGCAGTGGGGCCGGGACAGGCTCCTACGAGCAGTACTTC.

The chain recombines TRBV2 with TRBJ1-2; TRBD1 aligns across 7 bases. Trimming at V came to 6 bases and at J to 6 bases, leaving 13 bases not matched to a gene. CDR3 length: 15 residues. The V gene's germline CDR1 is SNHLY and CDR2 FYNNEI. The CDR3 region has the DNA TGTGCCAGCAGGGGCCCCCCGACAGGGCGGGATGGCTACACCTTC. Its protein product is CASRGPPTGRDGYTF.

V gene TRBV25-1 combines with J gene TRBJ2-1; D is unresolved. The CDR3 extends over 14 amino acids. Between the trimmed V and J ends, which lost 4 bases and 10 bases, there was a span of 17 bases. The V gene's germline CDR1 is MGHDK and CDR2 SYGVNS. The CDR3 region has the DNA TGTGCCAGCAGTGGACTGACTCTTATCCGAGAGCAGTTCTTC. This gives the protein CASSGLTLIREQFF.

This chain links TRBV4-1 with TRBJ2-5; D possibly corresponds to TRBD1 (5 bases). The CDR3 sequence is 14 residues long. CDR1 is MGHRA, CDR2 YSYEKL, per germline. V dropped 4 bases and J dropped 3 bases, with 12 bases sitting between them. Here the CDR3 DNA reads TGCGCCAGCAGCCTCATAGACAGTGAAGAGACCCAGTACTTC. It specifies CASSLIDSEETQYF.